This T cell receptor beta chain was documented in a study of T cells in Graves' hyperthyroidism and ophthalmopathy. From RNA transcripts, TCR beta CDR3 regions were amplified. First-round RT-PCR with HTBI primers amplified the TCR CDR3 region. TCRdb reanalysed the multiplex PCR reads using MiXCR and keeps one entry per CDR3 protein. The sample shows fewer than 550,000 distinct CDR3 sequences, more than 15% of them seen only once. Germline V gene lookup returns CDR1 LNHDA and CDR2 SQIVND (reference sequence). V shed 3 bases and J shed 0 bases, with 9 bases lying between them. The length of the CDR3 is 15 residues.

The sample was blood. This chain joins TRBV19 and TRBJ1-3; D is undetermined. The TCR sequence derives from a woman younger than 35 with Graves' hyperthyroidism. DNA for the CDR3: TGTGCCAGTAGTATCAAGAATTACTCTGGAAACACCATATATTTT. The encoded protein is CASSIKNYSGNTIYF.